The T cell receptor beta chain under discussion was sequenced for a study of blood T cells in healthy people across ages. Notes on the study in general: Unsorted PBMC material precluded a definitive naive versus antigen-experienced comparison.

Alongside a J-beta primer mix, a sample-barcoded 5' primer served in a second PCR lasting about 6 to 11 cycles. Per-sample output comprised a minimum of 2.5 million paired-end reads containing CDR3. Each CDR3 protein gets one entry after TCRdb re-called the 5' RACE reads with MiXCR. The data hold about 1,400,000 distinct CDR3 sequences, with around 59% observed a single time. Russia was home to the donors, healthy Caucasian individuals aged 6 to 90. Every donor provided around 9.3 milliliters of peripheral blood. This CDR3 region has 13 residues. The junction had 2 bases not matched to a gene; V was cut back by 3 bases and J by 4 bases. Germline assignment: CDR1 DFQATT and CDR2 SNEGSKA (reference sequence). Regarding this clonotype: What it binds is unknown.

This chain uses TRBV20-1 with TRBJ2-1, with 8 positions matching TRBD2. The origin of this receptor is a man between 18 and 35 years old in good health. The sample comprised blood. In nucleotides, the CDR3 is TGCAGTGCTAGCCGGGGGGGATACAATGAGCAGTTCTTC. Protein: CSASRGGYNEQFF.